Listed below are T cell receptor beta chains from one sample, sequenced in a study of blood T cell repertoires in COVID-19. TCRdb keeps only in-frame clones here, not all; method: immunoSEQ multiplex PCR. The sample consists of roughly 180,000 clones, around 79% of them appearing once. The sequencing sample was made of PBMCs or T cells enriched from blood (not recorded which). These receptors all stem from a man in his fifties who had recovered from COVID-19. The conserved cysteine and the conserved F or W are not part of the CDR3 here.

ASRTGGATDTQY	TRBV28
ASSHPGSHEQY	TRBV11-2
ASRGTGGNQPQH	TRBV10-2
ASSLVGVGAGSGANVLT	TRBV5-1
ASTGPGNNQPQH	TRBV19
ATDRATKNIQY	TRBV30
ASSTRTSGRTDTQY	TRBV19
ASSLGQGADTQY	TRBV6-5
ASSQGRLAAQETQY	TRBV14
ASSTRGASYNSPLH	TRBV19
ASSFLPGQQDRSYGYT	TRBV7-9
ASSITGENTEAF	TRBV19
ASSLASGSYEQY	TRBV5-1
ASAAGANSLAGELF	TRBV28
ASSLANQDRDEKLF	TRBV7-9
ASSAPQGIKVTEAF	TRBV2
ASSEQGHLTQQMLEQY	TRBV10-1
ATSEGDRSRRGVLKETQY	TRBV24-1
ASSLGDSDEQY	TRBV5-6
ASSLSGWGDEAF	TRBV5-1
ASSHDPAARQETQY	TRBV5-4
ASSQIGDSALH	TRBV6-5
ASSSEGQAGNTIY	TRBV11-3
ASSGQGFGNQPQH	TRBV19
ASSLGQGAATNEKLF	TRBV7-9
ASSPAGAQKLF	TRBV27
ASKKVTSGIGETQY	TRBV5-1
ASSFSDRAAGELF	TRBV5-4
ASSRDRDNYGYT	TRBV18
AISESGLAGSSTDTQY	TRBV10-3
ASSVGLNNEQF	TRBV6-4
ASKLTGGVTEAF	TRBV2
ASSGDKISAF	TRBV5-1
AILPRLHPLAKNIQY	TRBV10-1
ASTPGSGGLGSNEQF	TRBV9
ATSRGERGSTQETQY	TRBV15
ASSLGTSADTQY	TRBV7-9
ASSSIGLIQETQY	TRBV5-1
ASSQDLRDSGNIQY	TRBV4-2
ASSQSLTGQF	TRBV7-8
ASSPRMNTEAF	TRBV28
SGGPAAEAF	TRBV29-1
ASSVIGRSSYNEQF	TRBV5-6
ASRAGGVSEQY	TRBV25-1
ASSQGDPKMYEQY	TRBV3-1/TRBV3-2
ASSPQQGAGTEAF	TRBV28
ASSQVKGRGKGYT	TRBV4-1
ASSLRVGGSTDTQY	TRBV5-5